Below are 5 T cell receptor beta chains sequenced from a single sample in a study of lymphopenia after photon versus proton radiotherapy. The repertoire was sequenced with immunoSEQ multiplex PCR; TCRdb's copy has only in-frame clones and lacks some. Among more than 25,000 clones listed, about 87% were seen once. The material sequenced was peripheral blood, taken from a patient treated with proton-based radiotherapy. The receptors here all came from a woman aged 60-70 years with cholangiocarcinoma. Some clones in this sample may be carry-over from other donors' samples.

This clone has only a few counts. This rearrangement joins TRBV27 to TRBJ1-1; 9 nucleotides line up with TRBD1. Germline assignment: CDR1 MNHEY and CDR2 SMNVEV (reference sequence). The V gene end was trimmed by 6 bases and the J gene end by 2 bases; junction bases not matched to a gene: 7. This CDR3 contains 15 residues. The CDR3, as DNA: TGTGCCAGCAGGGGGGAGGGACAGGGAAACACTGAAGCTTTCTTT. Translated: CASRGEGQGNTEAFF.

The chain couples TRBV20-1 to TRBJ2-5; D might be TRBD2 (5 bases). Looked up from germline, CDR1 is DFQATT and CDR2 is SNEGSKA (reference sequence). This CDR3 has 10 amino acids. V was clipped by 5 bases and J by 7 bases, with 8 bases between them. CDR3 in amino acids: CSAVGVTQYF. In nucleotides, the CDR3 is TGCAGTGCTGTCGGGGTGACCCAGTACTTC.

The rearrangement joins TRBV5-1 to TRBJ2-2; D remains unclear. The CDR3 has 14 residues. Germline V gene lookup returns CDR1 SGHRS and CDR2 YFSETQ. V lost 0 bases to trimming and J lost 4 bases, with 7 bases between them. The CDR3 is CASSLESPTGELFF. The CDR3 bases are TGCGCCAGCAGCTTGGAGTCACCCACCGGGGAGCTGTTTTTT.

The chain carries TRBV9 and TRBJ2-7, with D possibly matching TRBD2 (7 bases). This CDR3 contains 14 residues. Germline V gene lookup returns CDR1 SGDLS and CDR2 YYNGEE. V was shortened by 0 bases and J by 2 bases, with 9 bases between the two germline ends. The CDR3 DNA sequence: TGTGCCAGCAGCGTAGAGGGGGGGCCCTACGAGCAGTACTTC. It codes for CASSVEGGPYEQYF.

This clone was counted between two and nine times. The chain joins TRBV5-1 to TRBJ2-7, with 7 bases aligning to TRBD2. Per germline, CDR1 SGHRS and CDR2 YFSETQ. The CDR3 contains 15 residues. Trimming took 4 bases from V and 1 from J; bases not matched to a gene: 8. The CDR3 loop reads CASSGRASGSYEQYF. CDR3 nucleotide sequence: TGCGCCAGCAGCGGAAGGGCTAGCGGATCCTACGAGCAGTACTTC.